The clone carrying this TCR beta chain was recorded a few times. Its target is not known. Expressed TCRB transcripts got sequenced, as all isolated RNA was reverse transcribed. Repertoires were generated with immunoSEQ multiplex PCR, while TCRdb's copy carries only in-frame clones and drops some. The sample shows under 250,000 clones, under 13% of them seen only once. In germline, CDR1 is SNHLY, CDR2 FYNNEI. The CDR3 totals 15 residues. Between the trimmed V and J ends, which lost 6 bases and 2 bases, there was a span of 16 bases. Averaging roughly 100 mL, one heparinised blood draw was given by each donor. Isolation of CD4+ naive, central memory, regulatory and stem cell-like memory cells was achieved by sorting via CD45RO/CCR7/CD25/CD127/CD95/CD27. The data derive from a study of beta chain features in type 1 diabetes. General study findings and limits: Equally in patients and controls, PCR might preferentially amplify shorter templates.

The sample was central memory CD4+ T cells from blood. This sequence originates from a man aged 18 to 29 in good health. This sequence joins TRBV2 and TRBJ1-1, with a tentative D call TRBD1 (5 bases). This CDR3 is CASRRQQRFNTEAFF. Written as DNA, the CDR3 is TGTGCCAGCAGGCGACAGCAAAGATTTAACACTGAAGCTTTCTTT.